This T cell receptor (beta chain) came from a study of blood T cell repertoires in COVID-19. TCRdb keeps only in-frame clones here, not all; method: immunoSEQ multiplex PCR. The profile shows about 120,000 clones, roughly 90% of them singletons. Germline V gives CDR1 SNHLY, CDR2 FYNNEI. Between the trimmed V and J ends, which lost 7 bases and 1 base, there was a span of 16 bases. The length of the CDR3 is 15 residues. The sequencing sample was made of peripheral blood. The receptor was isolated from an older woman with COVID-19, enrolled during active disease. The chain couples TRBV2 to TRBJ1-1, with D perhaps TRBD1 (6 bases). CDR3 bases: TGTGCCAGCACAGGGGCAGCACTGGGGAACACTGAAGCTTTCTTT. As protein: CASTGAALGNTEAFF.